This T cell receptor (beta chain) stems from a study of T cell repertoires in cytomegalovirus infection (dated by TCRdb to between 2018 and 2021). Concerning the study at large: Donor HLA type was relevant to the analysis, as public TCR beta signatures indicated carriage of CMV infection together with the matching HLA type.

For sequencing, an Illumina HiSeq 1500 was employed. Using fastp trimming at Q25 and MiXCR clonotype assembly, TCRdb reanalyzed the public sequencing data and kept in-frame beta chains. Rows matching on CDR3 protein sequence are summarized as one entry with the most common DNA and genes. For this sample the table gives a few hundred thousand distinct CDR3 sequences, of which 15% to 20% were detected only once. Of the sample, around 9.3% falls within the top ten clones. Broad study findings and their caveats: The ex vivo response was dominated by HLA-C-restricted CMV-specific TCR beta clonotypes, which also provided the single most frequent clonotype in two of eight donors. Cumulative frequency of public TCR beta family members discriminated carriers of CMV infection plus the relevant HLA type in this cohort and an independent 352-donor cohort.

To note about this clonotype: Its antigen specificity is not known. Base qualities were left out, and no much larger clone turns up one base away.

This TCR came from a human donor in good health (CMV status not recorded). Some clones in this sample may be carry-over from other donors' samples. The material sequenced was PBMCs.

The CDR3 has the sequence CSARDLRSNEKLFF. The sequence in DNA is TGCAGTGCTAGAGATTTACGGTCTAATGAAAAACTGTTTTTT. The sequence links TRBV20-1 to TRBJ1-4, with the D gene not confidently named. Trimming removed 0 bases from V and 3 bases from J, leaving 8 bases between the germline ends. CDR1 and CDR2 (DFQATT, SNEGSKA) derive from the germline V gene (reference sequence). Spanning cysteine to phenylalanine, the CDR3 consists of 14 amino acids. Only the CDR3 part of the read is kept: 42 bases, read in frame from the first base.